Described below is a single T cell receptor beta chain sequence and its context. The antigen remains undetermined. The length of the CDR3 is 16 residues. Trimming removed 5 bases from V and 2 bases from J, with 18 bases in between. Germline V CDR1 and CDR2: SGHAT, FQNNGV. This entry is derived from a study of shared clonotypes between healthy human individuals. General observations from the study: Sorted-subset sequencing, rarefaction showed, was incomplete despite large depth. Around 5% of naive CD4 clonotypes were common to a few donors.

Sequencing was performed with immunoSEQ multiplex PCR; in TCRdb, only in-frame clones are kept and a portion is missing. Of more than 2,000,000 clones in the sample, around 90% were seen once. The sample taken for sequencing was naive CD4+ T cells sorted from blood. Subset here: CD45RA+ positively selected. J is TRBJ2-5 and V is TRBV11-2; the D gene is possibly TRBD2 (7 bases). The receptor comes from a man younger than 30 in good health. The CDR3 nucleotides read TGTGCCAGCAGCCAAATTCGCGGGGGCTTGCAAGAGACCCAGTACTTC. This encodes CASSQIRGGLQETQYF. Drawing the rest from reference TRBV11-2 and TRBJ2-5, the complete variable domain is EAGVAQSPRYKIIEKRQSVAFWCNPISGHATLYWYQQILGQGPKLLIQFQNNGVVDDSQLPKDRFSAERLKGVDSTLKIQPAKLEDSAVYLCASSQIRGGLQETQYFGPGTRLLVL.